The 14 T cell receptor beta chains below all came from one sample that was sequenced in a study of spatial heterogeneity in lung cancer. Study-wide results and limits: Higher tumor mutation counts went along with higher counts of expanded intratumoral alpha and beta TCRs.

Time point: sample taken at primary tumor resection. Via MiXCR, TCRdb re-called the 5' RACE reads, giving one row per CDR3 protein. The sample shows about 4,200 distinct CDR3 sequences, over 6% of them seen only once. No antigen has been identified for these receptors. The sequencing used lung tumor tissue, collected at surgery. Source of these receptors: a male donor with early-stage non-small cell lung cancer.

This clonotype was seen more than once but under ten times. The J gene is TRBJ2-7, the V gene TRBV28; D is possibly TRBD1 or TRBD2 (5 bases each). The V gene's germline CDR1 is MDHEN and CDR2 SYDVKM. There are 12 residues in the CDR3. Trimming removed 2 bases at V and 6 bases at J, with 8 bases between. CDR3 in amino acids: CASSLEGIEQYF. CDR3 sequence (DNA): TGTGCCAGCAGTTTAGAGGGGATCGAGCAGTACTTC.

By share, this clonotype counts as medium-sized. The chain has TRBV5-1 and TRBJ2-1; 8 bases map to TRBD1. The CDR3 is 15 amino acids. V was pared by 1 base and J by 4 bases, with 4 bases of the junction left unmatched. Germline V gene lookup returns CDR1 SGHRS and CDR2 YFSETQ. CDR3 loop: CASSLPGQVYNEQFF. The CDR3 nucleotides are TGCGCCAGCAGCTTGCCGGGACAGGTATACAATGAGCAGTTCTTC.

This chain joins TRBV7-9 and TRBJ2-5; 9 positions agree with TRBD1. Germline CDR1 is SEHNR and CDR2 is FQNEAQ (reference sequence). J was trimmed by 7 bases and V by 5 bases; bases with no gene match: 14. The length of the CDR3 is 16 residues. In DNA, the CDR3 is TGTGCCAGCAGCCCAGTCGGGGACAGGGATTCGGGGACCCAGTACTTC. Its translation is CASSPVGDRDSGTQYF. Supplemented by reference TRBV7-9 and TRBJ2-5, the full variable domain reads DTGVSQNPRHKITKRGQNVTFRCDPISEHNRLYWYRQTLGQGPEFLTYFQNEAQLEKSRLLSDRFSAERPKGSFSTLEIQRTEQGDSAMYLCASSPVGDRDSGTQYFGPGTRLLVL.

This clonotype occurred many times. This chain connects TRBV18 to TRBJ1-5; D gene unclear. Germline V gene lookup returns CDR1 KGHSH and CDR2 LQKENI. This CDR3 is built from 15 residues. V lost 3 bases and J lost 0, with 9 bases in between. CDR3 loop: CASSPADLSNQPQHF. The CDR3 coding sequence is TGTGCCAGCTCACCTGCTGACCTTAGCAATCAGCCCCAGCATTTT.

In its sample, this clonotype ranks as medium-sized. CDR3 sequence (DNA): TGTGCCAGCAGTTACCAAAGGGCGGCCGGGGAGCTGTTTTTT. It translates to CASSYQRAAGELFF. V is TRBV6-5 and J is TRBJ2-2; D remains ambiguous. This CDR3 region has 14 residues. V gave up 2 bases and J gave up 6 bases, with 10 bases separating them. Germline lookup yields CDR1 MNHEY and CDR2 SVGAGI.

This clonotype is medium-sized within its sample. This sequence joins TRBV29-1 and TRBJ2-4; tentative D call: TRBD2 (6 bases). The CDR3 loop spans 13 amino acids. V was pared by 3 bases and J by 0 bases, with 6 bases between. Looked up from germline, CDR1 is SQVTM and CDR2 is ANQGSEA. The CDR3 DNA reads TGCAGCGTTGAGGGGGGAGCCAAAAACATTCAGTACTTC. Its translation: CSVEGGAKNIQYF.

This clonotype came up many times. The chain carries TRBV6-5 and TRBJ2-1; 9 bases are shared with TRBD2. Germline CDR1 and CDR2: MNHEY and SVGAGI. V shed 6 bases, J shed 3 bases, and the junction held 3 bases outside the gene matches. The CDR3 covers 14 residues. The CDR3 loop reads CASSLAGHYNEQFF. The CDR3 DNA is TGTGCCAGCAGCCTAGCGGGACACTACAATGAGCAGTTCTTC.

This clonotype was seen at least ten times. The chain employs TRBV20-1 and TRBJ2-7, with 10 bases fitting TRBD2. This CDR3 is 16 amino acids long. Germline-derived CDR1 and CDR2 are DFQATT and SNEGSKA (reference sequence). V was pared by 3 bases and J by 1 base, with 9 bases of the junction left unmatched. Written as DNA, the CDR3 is TGCAGTGCTAGTAGATGGCTAGCGGGAGAATCCTACGAGCAGTACTTC. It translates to CSASRWLAGESYEQYF.

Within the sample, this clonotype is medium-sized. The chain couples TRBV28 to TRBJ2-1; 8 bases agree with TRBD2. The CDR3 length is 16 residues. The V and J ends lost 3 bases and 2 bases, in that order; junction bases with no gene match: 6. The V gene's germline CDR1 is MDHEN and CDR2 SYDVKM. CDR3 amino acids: CASSLVTSGTYNEQFF. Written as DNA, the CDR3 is TGTGCCAGCAGTTTGGTTACTAGCGGCACCTACAATGAGCAGTTCTTC.

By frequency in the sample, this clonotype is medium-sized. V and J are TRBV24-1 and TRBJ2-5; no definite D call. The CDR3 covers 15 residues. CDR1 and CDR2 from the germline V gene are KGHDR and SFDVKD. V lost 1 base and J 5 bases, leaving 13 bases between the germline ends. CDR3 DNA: TGTGCCACCAGTGATTTCGGCGCCAAGTCGGAGACCCAGTACTTC. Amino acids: CATSDFGAKSETQYF.

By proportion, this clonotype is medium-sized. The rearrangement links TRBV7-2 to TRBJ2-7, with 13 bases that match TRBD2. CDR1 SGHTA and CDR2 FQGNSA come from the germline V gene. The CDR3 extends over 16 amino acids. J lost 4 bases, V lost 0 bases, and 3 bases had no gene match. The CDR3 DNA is TGTGCCAGCAGCTTAGCGACTAGCGGGAGGATATACGAGCAGTACTTC. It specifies CASSLATSGRIYEQYF.

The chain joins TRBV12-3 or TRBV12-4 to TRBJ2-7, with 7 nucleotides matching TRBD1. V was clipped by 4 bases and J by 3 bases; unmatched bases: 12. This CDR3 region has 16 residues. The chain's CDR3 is CASSSPLGQPIYEQYF. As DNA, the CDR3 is TGTGCCAGCAGTTCGCCCCTGGGACAGCCGATCTACGAGCAGTACTTC.

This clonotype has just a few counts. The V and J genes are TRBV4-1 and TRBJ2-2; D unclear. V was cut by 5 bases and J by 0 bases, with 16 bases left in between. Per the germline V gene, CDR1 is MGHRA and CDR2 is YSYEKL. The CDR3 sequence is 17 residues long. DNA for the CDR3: TGCGCCAGCAGCTTAGGGCGGTTGCACCCGAACACCGGGGAGCTGTTTTTT. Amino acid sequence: CASSLGRLHPNTGELFF.

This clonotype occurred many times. CDR3 residues: CASRGLTGELFF. The CDR3 DNA follows: TGTGCCAGCAGGGGACTCACCGGGGAGCTGTTTTTT. The rearrangement uses TRBV6-5 and TRBJ2-2; the D gene is possibly TRBD2 (6 bases). Trimming removed 6 bases from V and 4 bases from J, with 6 bases in between. Germline values: CDR1 MNHEY, CDR2 SVGAGI. The CDR3 has 12 residues.